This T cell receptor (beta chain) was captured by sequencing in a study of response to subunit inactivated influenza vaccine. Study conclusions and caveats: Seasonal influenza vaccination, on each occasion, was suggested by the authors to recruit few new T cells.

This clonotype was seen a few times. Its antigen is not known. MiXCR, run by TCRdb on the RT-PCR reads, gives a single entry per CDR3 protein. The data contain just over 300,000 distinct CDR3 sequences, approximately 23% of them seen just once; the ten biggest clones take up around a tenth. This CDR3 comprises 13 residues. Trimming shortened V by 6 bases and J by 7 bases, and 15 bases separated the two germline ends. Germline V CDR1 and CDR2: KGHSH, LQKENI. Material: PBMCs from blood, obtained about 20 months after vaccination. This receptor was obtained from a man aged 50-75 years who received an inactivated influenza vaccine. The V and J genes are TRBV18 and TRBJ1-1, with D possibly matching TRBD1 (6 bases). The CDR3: CASSPGDLGEAFF. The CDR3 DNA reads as TGTGCCAGCTCTCCAGGGGATTTGGGTGAAGCTTTCTTT.